A single sample is the source of the 28 T cell receptor beta chains below, sequenced in a study of T-cell memory formation after mild COVID-19. TCRdb processed the 5' RACE reads anew with MiXCR; each CDR3 protein has one entry. The sample has a few hundred thousand distinct CDR3 sequences; roughly 25% are singletons. Source material: PBMCs or a T cell subset sorted from them (not recorded which). These receptors originate from an adult woman who had mild COVID-19 (a few samples of this study predate the infection). Cell type and time point are not known.

The chain combines TRBV4-1 with TRBJ1-2; D is possibly TRBD1 (6 bases). The CDR3 sequence is 20 residues long. Trimming took 0 bases from V and 5 from J, leaving 28 bases between them. The V gene's germline CDR1 is MGHRA and CDR2 YSYEKL. CDR3 sequence reads: CASSQDSARGGLRGGYGYTF. The DNA of the CDR3 is TGCGCCAGCAGCCAAGATTCCGCGCGCGGGGGGCTGCGGGGTGGATATGGCTACACCTTC.

In its sample, this clonotype was seen a few times. V is TRBV10-3 and J is TRBJ2-2; TRBD2 matches 8 bases. The CDR3 runs to 17 residues. V shed 5 bases and J 4 bases; nucleotides not matched to a gene: 12. In germline, CDR1 is ENHRY, CDR2 SYGVKD. CDR3 DNA sequence: TGTGCCATCAGTAGGGAGGAAGCGGGGGCACTCACCGGGGAGCTGTTTTTT. Its translation: CAISREEAGALTGELFF.

This clonotype came up a few times. V gene TRBV11-2 combines with J gene TRBJ2-5; D is uncertain. Trimming took 3 bases from V and 5 from J, leaving 16 bases between them. The germline V gene has CDR1 SGHAT and CDR2 FQNNGV. The CDR3 is made up of 15 amino acids. CDR3 DNA: TGTGCCAGCAGCTTTAACCTACAGTTTCGGGAGACCCAGTACTTC. Its translation is CASSFNLQFRETQYF.

This chain joins TRBV7-3 and TRBJ2-5; no clear D gene. V lost 3 bases to trimming and J lost 5 bases, with 10 bases between them. This CDR3 comprises 13 residues. Germline values: CDR1 SGHTA, CDR2 FQGTGA. The CDR3 sequence is CASSFEASETQYF. The CDR3, as DNA: TGTGCCAGCAGCTTCGAAGCGTCTGAGACCCAGTACTTC.

This clonotype was picked up one time. The rearrangement joins TRBV4-1 to TRBJ2-7; D is uncertain. Trimming left V 1 base short and J 0 bases short, with 13 bases between. The CDR3 is made up of 16 amino acids. Germline V gene sequence: CDR1 MGHRA, CDR2 YSYEKL. The CDR3 is CASSQGRLGFSYEQYF. The CDR3 nucleotides are TGCGCCAGCAGCCAAGGACGCTTAGGGTTCTCCTACGAGCAGTACTTC.

V is TRBV7-6 and J is TRBJ2-5; tentative D call: TRBD1 (6 bases). Germline-derived CDR1 and CDR2 are SGHVS and FNYEAQ. The CDR3 consists of 13 residues. V lost 5 bases and J lost 5, with 12 bases in between. CDR3 in amino acids: CASSLRGLETQYF. CDR3 nucleotide sequence: TGTGCCAGCAGCCTCAGGGGTCTGGAGACCCAGTACTTC.

There are a few counts of this clonotype. The CDR3 DNA reads as TGTGCCAGCACCCTGACAGGGGACCTCTACGCCGGGGAGCTGTTTTTT. The encoded protein is CASTLTGDLYAGELFF. The chain employs TRBV7-8 and TRBJ2-2; 8 nucleotides line up with TRBD1. Germline V lookup: CDR1 SGHVS, CDR2 FQNEAQ. The CDR3 loop spans 16 amino acids. With 7 bases clipped from V and 6 bases from J, the junction kept 13 bases outside the gene matches.

The CDR3 DNA reads TGCACCAGCAGCCTGCCGACTAGCGGGGTGCGAGAGACCCAGTACTTC. Translation: CTSSLPTSGVRETQYF. The J gene is TRBJ2-5, the V gene TRBV1; the DNA was not used to check the table's D call, TRBD2. TRBV1 is reported as a pseudogene. The CDR3 has 16 residues.

This clonotype was seen a handful of times. The chain has TRBV29-1 and TRBJ2-5, with TRBD1 as a possible D gene (6 bases). This CDR3 comprises 13 residues. Trimming removed 5 bases at V and 3 bases at J, with 13 bases between. Germline V gene data show CDR1 as SQVTM and CDR2 as ANQGSEA. As DNA, the CDR3 is TGCAGCGTTCACAGGCCAGGGGAAGAGACCCAGTACTTC. It specifies CSVHRPGEETQYF. The full variable domain, with the rest looked up from reference TRBV29-1 and TRBJ2-5, is SAVISQKPSRDICQRGTSLTIQCQVDSQVTMMFWYRQQPGQSLTLIATANQGSEATYESGFVIDKFPISRPNLTFSTLTVSNMSPEDSSIYLCSVHRPGEETQYFGPGTRLLVL.

In this sample, this clonotype turned up a few times. The J gene is TRBJ1-2, the V gene TRBV20-1; unclear D gene. Germline V gene sequence: CDR1 DFQATT, CDR2 SNEGSKA (reference sequence). The CDR3 covers 14 residues. This chain's CDR3 is CSALHLDLLYGYTF. The CDR3, as DNA: TGCAGCGCTCTCCACCTAGACCTCCTCTATGGCTACACCTTC.

This chain uses TRBV5-1 with TRBJ1-2; 9 bases align to TRBD1. The V segment lost 6 bases and the J segment 5 bases; nucleotides outside the gene matches: 11. Germline V gene sequence: CDR1 SGHRS, CDR2 YFSETQ. The CDR3 spans 15 residues. CDR3 sequence (DNA): TGCGCCAGCACACCCGGGACAGGGCTCTATTATGGCTACACCTTC. This gives the protein CASTPGTGLYYGYTF.

The DNA of the CDR3 is TGTGCCAGCAGTTTTGGGGCACAGGGAAAATCACCCCTCCACTTT. This encodes CASSFGAQGKSPLHF. The chain uses TRBV27 and TRBJ1-6; D may be TRBD1 (6 bases). The CDR3 is 15 residues long. Germline CDR1 reads MNHEY; CDR2 reads SMNVEV (reference sequence). V was cut by 3 bases and J by 10 bases, with 16 bases left in between.

CDR3 in DNA: TGTGCCACCAGTGATTTGACCCTAGCGGTGGGGGATGAGCAGTTCTTC. This codes for CATSDLTLAVGDEQFF. The genes are TRBV24-1 and TRBJ2-1; 7 positions agree with TRBD2. This CDR3 has 16 amino acids. Trimming removed 0 bases from V and 8 bases from J; junction bases left unmatched: 9. CDR1 is KGHDR and CDR2 is SFDVKD in the germline V gene.

The V call is TRBV20-1, the J call TRBJ2-3; D remains unclear. This CDR3 spans 15 amino acids. Germline lookup yields CDR1 DFQATT and CDR2 SNEGSKA (reference sequence). V was trimmed by 0 bases and J by 4 bases, leaving 14 bases between them. The CDR3 loop reads CSARDLRAEADTQYF. The CDR3, as DNA: TGCAGTGCTAGAGATCTTCGGGCAGAGGCAGATACGCAGTATTTT.

The rearrangement uses TRBV5-6 and TRBJ1-1; 7 bases align to TRBD1. Germline assignment: CDR1 SGHDT and CDR2 YYEEEE. The CDR3 runs 12 residues. The J segment lost 9 bases and the V segment lost 3 bases, leaving 5 bases of the junction unmatched. CDR3 in amino acids: CASSSVRGQAFF. CDR3 sequence (DNA): TGTGCCAGCAGCTCGGTGAGGGGGCAAGCTTTCTTT.

This clonotype was picked up a small number of times. CDR3 amino acids: CASSLQGAGTYEQYF. The CDR3 DNA follows: TGCGCCAGCAGCTTACAGGGGGCAGGCACCTACGAGCAGTACTTC. This chain links TRBV5-1 with TRBJ2-7, with 9 bases lining up with TRBD1. V trimming: 2 bases; J trimming: 2 bases; junction bases outside the gene matches: 5. This CDR3 spans 15 amino acids. Germline lookup yields CDR1 SGHRS and CDR2 YFSETQ.

The sample holds a few counts of this clonotype. V gene TRBV19 combines with J gene TRBJ1-1, with D tentatively TRBD1 (6 bases). Germline V gene sequence: CDR1 LNHDA, CDR2 SQIVND (reference sequence). Trimming stripped 5 bases from V and 1 base from J, with 17 bases between. This CDR3 region has 16 residues. CDR3: CASSATGTQRNTEAFF. Here the CDR3 DNA reads TGTGCCAGTAGTGCTACAGGGACCCAGAGGAACACTGAAGCTTTCTTT. The complete variable domain, with remaining parts taken from reference TRBV19 and TRBJ1-1, reads DGGITQSPKYLFRKEGQNVTLSCEQNLNHDAMYWYRQDPGQGLRLIYYSQIVNDFQKGDIAEGYSVSREKKESFPLTVTSAQKNPTAFYLCASSATGTQRNTEAFFGQGTRLTVV.

This clonotype was counted only a few times. The rearrangement links TRBV20-1 to TRBJ2-6; maybe TRBD1 (6 bases). Between the trimmed V and J ends, which lost 5 bases and 0 bases, there was a span of 14 bases. Per the germline V gene, CDR1 is DFQATT and CDR2 is SNEGSKA (reference sequence). The CDR3 spans 16 residues. The CDR3 DNA reads TGCAGTGCTGTCAATAACAGGGACTCTGGGGCCAACGTCCTGACTTTC. This sequence encodes CSAVNNRDSGANVLTF.

This clonotype was picked up a small number of times. CDR3 sequence (DNA): TGCAGTGCTAGAGACCCTTTAGGTAGCGGGGGGTACAATGAGCAGTTCTTC. Translated: CSARDPLGSGGYNEQFF. The chain recombines TRBV20-1 with TRBJ2-1; 10 nucleotides align to TRBD2. The V gene end was trimmed by 0 bases and the J gene end by 4 bases; junction bases not matched to a gene: 9. This CDR3 contains 17 residues. Germline V lookup: CDR1 DFQATT, CDR2 SNEGSKA (reference sequence).

The genes are TRBV12-3 or TRBV12-4 and TRBJ2-1; D is undetermined. Trimming took off 8 bases at V and 7 bases at J, with 12 bases between the two ends. The CDR3 runs 12 residues. CDR3 sequence: CASGLGWNEQFF. CDR3 nucleotides: TGTGCCAGCGGGTTGGGTTGGAATGAGCAGTTCTTC.

V usage is TRBV7-9 and J usage is TRBJ2-1, with TRBD2 matching over 7 bases. Germline values: CDR1 SEHNR, CDR2 FQNEAQ (reference sequence). After removal of 6 bases from V and 5 bases from J, the junction contained 10 bases not matched to a gene. There are 15 residues in the CDR3. The DNA for the CDR3 is TGTGCCAGCAGTCCCCGCGGCGGGAGTCACAATGAGCAGTTCTTC. Translated: CASSPRGGSHNEQFF.

The chain carries TRBV7-9 and TRBJ2-7; the match to TRBD2 covers 8 bases. This CDR3 has 14 residues. Per the germline V gene, CDR1 is SEHNR and CDR2 is FQNEAQ (reference sequence). After removal of 0 bases from V and 3 bases from J, the junction contained 1 base not matched to a gene. The CDR3 loop reads CASSLAAGGYEQYF. The CDR3, as DNA: TGTGCCAGCAGCTTAGCGGCGGGGGGCTACGAGCAGTACTTC.

The chain couples TRBV24-1 to TRBJ2-7; tentatively, D is TRBD1 (6 bases). Trimming pared 7 bases from V and 5 bases from J, leaving 14 bases between. CDR3 length: 13 amino acids. CDR1 and CDR2 from the germline V gene are KGHDR and SFDVKD. CDR3 protein: CATRDSTEHEQYF. The DNA for the CDR3 is TGTGCCACCAGGGACAGTACGGAACACGAGCAGTACTTC.

In this sample, this clonotype turned up a few times. The V gene is TRBV6-5, the J gene TRBJ2-3; D ambiguous. The germline V gene encodes CDR1 MNHEY and CDR2 SVGAGI. This CDR3 has 15 residues. The V end lost 0 bases, the J end lost 3 bases, and 10 bases lay between the germline ends. The CDR3 DNA is TGTGCCAGCAGTTACTCCGGCGGTTGGACAGATACGCAGTATTTT. Translated, it gives CASSYSGGWTDTQYF.

V usage is TRBV6-5 and J usage is TRBJ1-2; a possible D gene is TRBD1 (6 bases). V shed 7 bases and J shed 3 bases, with 18 bases lying between them. Looked up from germline, CDR1 is MNHEY and CDR2 is SVGAGI. This CDR3 has 15 residues. Written as DNA, the CDR3 is TGTGCCAGCACCTCCCGGTTAGGGGGGGACTATGGCTACACCTTC. As protein: CASTSRLGGDYGYTF.

This clonotype was seen a handful of times. The V gene is TRBV20-1, the J gene TRBJ2-1, with a possible D match to TRBD2 (5 bases). With 3 bases removed from V and 1 base from J, the gap between germline ends came to 16 bases. The CDR3 spans 16 residues. Germline CDR1 and CDR2: DFQATT and SNEGSKA (reference sequence). The CDR3 sequence is CSASSTRADSYNEQFF. Written as DNA, the CDR3 is TGCAGTGCTAGCTCTACTAGGGCAGATTCCTACAATGAGCAGTTCTTC.

This clonotype has just a few counts. This chain links TRBV6-5 with TRBJ1-6; D ambiguous. There are 16 residues in the CDR3. V was shortened by 1 base and J by 10 bases, with 17 bases between the two germline ends. The germline V gene encodes CDR1 MNHEY and CDR2 SVGAGI. The DNA for the CDR3 is TGTGCCAGCAGTTACTTTAGTACCCGGCCGGGATCACCCCTCCACTTT. Its protein product is CASSYFSTRPGSPLHF.

The chain uses TRBV20-1 and TRBJ1-4, with a tentative D call TRBD1 (6 bases). The CDR3 covers 13 residues. Per germline, CDR1 DFQATT and CDR2 SNEGSKA (reference sequence). V was shortened by 6 bases and J by 8 bases, with 16 bases between the two germline ends. This chain's CDR3 is CSAPQGRGEKLFF. CDR3 nucleotides: TGCAGTGCACCGCAGGGGCGCGGGGAAAAACTGTTTTTT.